The TCR beta chain described here comes from a study of T cells expressing NK-cell markers (dated by TCRdb to the early 2020s). A note on the overall study: In sorted CD3+CD56+NKG2C+, CD3+CD56+NKG2C- and CD3+CD56-NKG2C+ T-cell subsets from several donors, TCR beta-chain repertoires were profiled. Sequencing of the libraries produced 2 x 150 bp reads on Illumina HiSeq 2000/2500, MiSeq or NextSeq. Among the eight sequenced donors, seven were HCMV-seropositive and one was HCMV-seronegative. All eight donors whose samples were sequenced were randomly selected healthy volunteers, three of them men and five women.

To determine HCMV serostatus, a commercial ELISA kit was used to detect HCMV-specific IgG in serum. Ficoll density gradient centrifugation was used to isolate peripheral blood mononuclear cells from blood. As concerns this clonotype: Its antigen target is currently unknown.

The CDR3 sequence holds 12 residues, the cysteine and phenylalanine included. Only the protein is available. Points the paper makes about the study in general: Those dominant clonotypes were again the most abundant among CD3+CD56-NKG2C+ cells in a few donors, at about 25-60.1%. Whether the expanded NKG2C-expressing T cell clones were specific for HCMV antigens remained unclear. In about 6 donors, the dominant CD3+CD56+NKG2C+ clonotypes were found to rank among the top 10 CD8+ clonotypes and to make up about 1.0-8% of CD8+ T cells.

The instrument given in TCRdb is Illumina HiSeq 2000. The TCR beta cDNA libraries were made using 5'RACE template switching, a step that added both a universal primer site and unique molecular identifiers. cDNA synthesis was primed from the TCR beta constant segment and was followed by two successive PCR amplification steps. The original methods were these. MIGEC handled demultiplexing of the reads and grouping by UMI, while MiTCR was used to assemble and quantify clonotypes. Only TCR cDNA sequences supported by at least two reads were kept to exclude erroneous sequences. The tcR package was used for downstream repertoire analysis, and clonotypes were matched across fractions by CDR3 nucleotide sequence plus V segment. VDJmatch was used to annotate antigen specificity against VDJdb, with one amino acid substitution in CDR3 permitted. After TCRdb reprocessed the reads, each CDR3 protein sequence was kept as one row, without DNA. The V and J calls come from TCRdb's annotation, not from the publication. The record for this sample contains about 170,000 distinct CDR3 sequences. In total, the top ten clones hold around 20% of the sample.

Rearrangement joined TRBV12-3 or TRBV12-4 to TRBJ2-5; with no DNA, the TCRdb D assignment of TRBD2 cannot be verified. The receptor's source is a man between 18 and 69 years old in good health. Sequenced material: blood T cells: a sorted CD56 or NKG2C T cell subset, CD4+ or CD8+ T cells, or bulk PBMC T cells (not recorded which). The CDR3 reads CASSAGGPESDF.